The rows below give T cell receptor beta chains drawn from one sample of a study of CD8+ T cells in alopecia areata. Method: immunoSEQ multiplex PCR; TCRdb's copy keeps in-frame clones and lacks some. The table lists approximately 280,000 clones, 55% to 70% of them singletons. The sequencing here drew on CD4+ T cells sorted from blood, taken at week 24, from a patient treated with tofacitinib. The source of these receptors is a human donor with alopecia areata. Both conserved end residues are part of each CDR3. Size tells how often a clone was seen (once, few, many) or the class of an expanded clone, and some rows leave it out.

.	TRBJ1-1	TRBV25-1	CASSASGTSEAFF
.	TRBJ2-7	TRBV5-1	CASSWDSTYEQYF
.	TRBJ1-5	TRBV30	CAWSKGVDQPQHF
.	TRBJ1-1	TRBV6-5	CASSPPRGNTEAFF
.	TRBJ2-5	TRBV15	CATSNPGQGPHGTQYF
.	TRBJ2-7	TRBV29-1	CSVRTEAYEQYF
once	TRBJ1-3	TRBV29-1	CSVEGRLTGNTIYF
.	TRBJ2-7	TRBV2	CASLSQASYEQYF
.	TRBJ2-7	TRBV6-1	CASSEPSDRRSVQYF
.	TRBJ1-2	TRBV11-2	CASSLARGADGYTF
few	TRBJ1-2	TRBV29-1	CSVESGAYGYTF
.	.	TRBV7-2	CASSLGGQGGIYEQYF
.	TRBJ2-3	TRBV27	CASSRTGPVPDTQYF
.	TRBJ2-3	TRBV5-1	CASSLPPGGTDTQYF
few	TRBJ2-1	TRBV11-2	CASSLAHNEQFF
.	TRBJ1-1	TRBV5-1	CASSSTGQENTEAFF
.	TRBJ2-1	TRBV28	CASTPRGSSYNEQFF